Listed below are T cell receptor beta chains from one sample, sequenced in a study of control samples from healthy donors and cancer patients. Some clones are missing from TCRdb's copy, which holds only in-frame ones; the method was immunoSEQ multiplex PCR. Here the sample spans around 82,000 clones, more than 70% being singletons. The sample taken for sequencing was blood. Receptors were obtained from a man between 50 and 59 years old in good health. Both conserved end residues are part of each CDR3. Each record gives: clone size, V gene, J gene, D gene, CDR3 protein, CDR3 DNA. D genes are given only for firm matches. Expanded clones get a size class; other rows say once, few or many, or leave the size out.

.	TRBV5-6	TRBJ1-2	TRBD1	CASSSGTGASGYTF	TGTGCCAGCAGCTCCGGGACAGGGGCGAGTGGCTACACCTTC
.	TRBV7-2	TRBJ1-1	TRBD1	CASSYLGTARGAFF	TGTGCCAGCAGCTACCTAGGGACAGCTAGGGGAGCTTTCTTT
.	TRBV5-8	TRBJ1-2	.	CASSLWGNYGYTF	TGTGCCAGCAGCTTGTGGGGGAACTATGGCTACACCTTC
.	TRBV6-5	TRBJ1-2	.	CASSMDGFYGYTF	TGTGCCAGCAGTATGGACGGATTCTATGGCTACACCTTC
once	TRBV20-1	TRBJ1-1	.	CSASFRDGNTEAFF	TGCAGTGCTAGTTTCCGGGACGGGAACACTGAAGCTTTCTTT
.	TRBV5-1	TRBJ1-4	TRBD1	CASSPLGTEYEKLFF	TGCGCCAGCAGCCCCCTCGGGACAGAGTATGAAAAACTGTTTTTT
.	TRBV19	TRBJ2-3	.	CASSMRRDTQYF	TGTGCCAGTAGTATGAGGCGAGATACGCAGTATTTT
.	TRBV3-1/TRBV3-2	TRBJ1-2	.	CASSQGFRDYGYTF	TGTGCCAGCAGCCAAGGCTTTAGGGACTATGGCTACACCTTC
.	TRBV6-1	TRBJ1-2	.	CASSEPGAGDGYTF	TGTGCCAGCAGTGAACCAGGAGCAGGGGACGGCTACACCTTC
.	TRBV14	TRBJ2-1	TRBD2	CASSDIGLGYNEQFF	TGTGCCAGCAGCGATATAGGACTAGGCTACAATGAGCAGTTCTTC